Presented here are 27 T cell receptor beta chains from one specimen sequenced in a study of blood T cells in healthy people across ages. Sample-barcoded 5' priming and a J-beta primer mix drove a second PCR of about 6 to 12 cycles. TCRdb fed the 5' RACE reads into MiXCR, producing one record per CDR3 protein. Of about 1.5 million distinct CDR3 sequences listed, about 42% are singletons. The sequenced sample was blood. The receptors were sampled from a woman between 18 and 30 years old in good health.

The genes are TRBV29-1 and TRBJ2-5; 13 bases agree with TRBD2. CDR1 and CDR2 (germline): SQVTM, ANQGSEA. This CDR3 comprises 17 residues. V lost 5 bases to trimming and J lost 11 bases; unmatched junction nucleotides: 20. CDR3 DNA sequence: TGCAGCGTTAGGACTAGCGGGGGCCAAAGCTCCTACAATGAGCAGTACTTC. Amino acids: CSVRTSGGQSSYNEQYF. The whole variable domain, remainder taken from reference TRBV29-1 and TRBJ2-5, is SAVISQKPSRDICQRGTSLTIQCQVDSQVTMMFWYRQQPGQSLTLIATANQGSEATYESGFVIDKFPISRPNLTFSTLTVSNMSPEDSSIYLCSVRTSGGQSSYNEQYFGPGTRLLVL.

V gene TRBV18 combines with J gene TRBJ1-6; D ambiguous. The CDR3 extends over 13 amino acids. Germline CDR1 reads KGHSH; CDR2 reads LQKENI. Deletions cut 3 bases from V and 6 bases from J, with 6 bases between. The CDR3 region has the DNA TGTGCCAGCTCACCCGGGCGTAATTCACCCCTCCACTTT. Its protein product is CASSPGRNSPLHF.

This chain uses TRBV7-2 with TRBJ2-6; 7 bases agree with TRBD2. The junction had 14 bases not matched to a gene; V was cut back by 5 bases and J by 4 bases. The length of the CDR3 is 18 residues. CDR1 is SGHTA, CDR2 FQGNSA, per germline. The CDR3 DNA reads TGTGCCAGCAGCCTCGGGGGAGGGACCCCATCAGGGGCCAACGTCCTGACTTTC. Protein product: CASSLGGGTPSGANVLTF.

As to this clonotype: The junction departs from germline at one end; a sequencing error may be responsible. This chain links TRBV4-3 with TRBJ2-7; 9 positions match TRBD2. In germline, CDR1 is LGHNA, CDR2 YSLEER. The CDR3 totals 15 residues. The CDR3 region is CASNQAAGGNYEQYF. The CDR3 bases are TGCGCCAGCAACCAAGCAGCGGGAGGAAACTACGAGCAGTACTTC.

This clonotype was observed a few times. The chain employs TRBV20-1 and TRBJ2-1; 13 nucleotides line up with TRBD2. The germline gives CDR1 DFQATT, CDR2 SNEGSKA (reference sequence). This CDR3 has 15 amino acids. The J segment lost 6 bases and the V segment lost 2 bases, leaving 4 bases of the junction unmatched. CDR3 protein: CSARTGTSGTNEQFF. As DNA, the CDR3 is TGCAGTGCTAGAACCGGGACTAGCGGGACCAATGAGCAGTTCTTC.

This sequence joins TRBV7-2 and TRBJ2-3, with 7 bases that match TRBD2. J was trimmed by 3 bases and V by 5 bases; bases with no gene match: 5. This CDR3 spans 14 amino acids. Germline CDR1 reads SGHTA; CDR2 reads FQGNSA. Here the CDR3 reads CASSRGSGTDTQYF. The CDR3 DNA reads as TGTGCCAGCAGCCGCGGGAGCGGGACAGATACGCAGTATTTT.

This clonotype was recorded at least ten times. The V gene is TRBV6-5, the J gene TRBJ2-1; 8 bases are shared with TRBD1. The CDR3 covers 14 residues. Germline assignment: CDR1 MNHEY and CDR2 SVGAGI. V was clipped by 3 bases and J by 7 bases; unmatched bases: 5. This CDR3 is CASSYSTGGNEQFF. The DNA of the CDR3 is TGTGCCAGCAGTTATTCAACAGGGGGGAATGAGCAGTTCTTC.

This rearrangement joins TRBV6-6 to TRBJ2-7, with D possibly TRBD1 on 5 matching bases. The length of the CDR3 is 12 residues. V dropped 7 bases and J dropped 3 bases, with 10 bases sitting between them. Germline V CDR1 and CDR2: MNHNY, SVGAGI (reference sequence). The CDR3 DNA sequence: TGTGCCAGCACTCGACAGAACTACGAGCAGTACTTC. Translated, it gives CASTRQNYEQYF.

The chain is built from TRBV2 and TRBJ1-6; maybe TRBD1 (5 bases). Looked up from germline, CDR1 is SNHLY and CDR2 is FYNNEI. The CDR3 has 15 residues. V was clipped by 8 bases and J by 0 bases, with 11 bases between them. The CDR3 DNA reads TGTGCCAGCCGGGTCCAGGGCTCCTATAATTCACCCCTCCACTTT. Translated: CASRVQGSYNSPLHF.

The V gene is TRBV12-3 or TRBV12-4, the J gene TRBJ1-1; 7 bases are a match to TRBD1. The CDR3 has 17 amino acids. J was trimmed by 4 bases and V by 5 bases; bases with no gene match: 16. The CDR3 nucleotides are TGTGCCAGCAGTCCATTCCGACACGCAGGGGGGACCACTGAAGCTTTCTTT. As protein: CASSPFRHAGGTTEAFF.

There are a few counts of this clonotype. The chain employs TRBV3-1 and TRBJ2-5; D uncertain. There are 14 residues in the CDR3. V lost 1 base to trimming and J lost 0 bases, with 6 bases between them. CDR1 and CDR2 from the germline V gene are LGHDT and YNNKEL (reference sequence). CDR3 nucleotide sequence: TGTGCCAGCAGCCAAGTAGGGCACCAAGAGACCCAGTACTTC. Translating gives CASSQVGHQETQYF.

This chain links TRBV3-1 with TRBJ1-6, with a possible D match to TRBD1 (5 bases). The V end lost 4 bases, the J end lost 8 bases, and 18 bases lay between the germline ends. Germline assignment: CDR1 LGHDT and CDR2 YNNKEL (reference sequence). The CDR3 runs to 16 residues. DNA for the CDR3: TGTGCCAGCAGCCCATCTCGGGGAGGGACCGATTCACCCCTCCACTTT. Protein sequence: CASSPSRGGTDSPLHF. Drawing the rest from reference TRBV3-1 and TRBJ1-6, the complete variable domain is DTAVSQTPKYLVTQMGNDKSIKCEQNLGHDTMYWYKQDSKKFLKIMFSYNNKELIINETVPNRFSPKSPDKAHLNLHINSLELGDSAVYFCASSPSRGGTDSPLHFGNGTRLTVT.

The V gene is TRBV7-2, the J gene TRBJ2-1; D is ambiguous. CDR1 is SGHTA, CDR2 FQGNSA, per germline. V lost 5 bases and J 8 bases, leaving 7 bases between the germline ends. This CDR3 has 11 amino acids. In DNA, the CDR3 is TGTGCCAGCAGCCCCGAGCATGAGCAGTTCTTC. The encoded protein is CASSPEHEQFF.

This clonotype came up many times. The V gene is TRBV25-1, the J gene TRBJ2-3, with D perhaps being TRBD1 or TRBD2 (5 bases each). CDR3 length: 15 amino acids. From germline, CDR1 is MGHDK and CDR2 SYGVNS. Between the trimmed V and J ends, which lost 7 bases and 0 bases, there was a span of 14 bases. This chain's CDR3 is CASTEGQSSTDTQYF. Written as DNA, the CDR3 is TGTGCCAGCACCGAGGGGCAGTCTAGCACAGATACGCAGTATTTT.

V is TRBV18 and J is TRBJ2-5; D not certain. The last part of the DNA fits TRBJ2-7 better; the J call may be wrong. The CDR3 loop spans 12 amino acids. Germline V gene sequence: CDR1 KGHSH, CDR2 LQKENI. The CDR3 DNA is TGTGCCAGCTCTGTAGTGGCCAGCGAGCAGTACTTC. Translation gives CASSVVASEQYF.

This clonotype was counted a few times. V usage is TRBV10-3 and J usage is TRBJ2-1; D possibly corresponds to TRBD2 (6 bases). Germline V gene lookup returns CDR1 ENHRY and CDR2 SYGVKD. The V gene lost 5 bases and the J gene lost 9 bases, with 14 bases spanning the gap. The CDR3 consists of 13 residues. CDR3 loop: CAISQLTSPEQFF. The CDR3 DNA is TGTGCCATCAGTCAATTGACTAGTCCTGAGCAGTTCTTC.

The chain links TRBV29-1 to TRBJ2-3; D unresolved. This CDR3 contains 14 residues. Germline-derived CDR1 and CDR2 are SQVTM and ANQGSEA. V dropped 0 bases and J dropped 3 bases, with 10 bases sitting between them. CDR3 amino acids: CSVEDLGATDTQYF. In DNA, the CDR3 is TGCAGCGTTGAAGATCTCGGAGCGACAGATACGCAGTATTTT.

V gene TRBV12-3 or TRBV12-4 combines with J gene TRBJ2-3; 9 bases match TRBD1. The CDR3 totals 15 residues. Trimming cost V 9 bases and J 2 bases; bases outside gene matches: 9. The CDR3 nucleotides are TGTGCCAGAAGTCCCCGGACAGGGGCCACAGATACGCAGTATTTT. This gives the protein CARSPRTGATDTQYF.

The CDR3 DNA follows: TGCAGCGTATCGAATACCCGCAACGAGCAGTACTTC. It encodes CSVSNTRNEQYF. This rearrangement joins TRBV29-1 to TRBJ2-4; D remains ambiguous. The tail of the sequence fits TRBJ2-7 better, so the J call may be wrong. The germline CDR1 and CDR2 sequences are SQVTM and ANQGSEA. CDR3 length equals 12 residues.

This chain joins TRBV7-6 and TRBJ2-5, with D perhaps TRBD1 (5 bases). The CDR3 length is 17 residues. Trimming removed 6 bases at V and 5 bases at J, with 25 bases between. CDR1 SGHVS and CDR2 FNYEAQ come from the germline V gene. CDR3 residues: CASRFNGAQAFGETQYF. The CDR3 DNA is TGTGCCAGCAGGTTTAATGGGGCGCAGGCTTTCGGGGAGACCCAGTACTTC.

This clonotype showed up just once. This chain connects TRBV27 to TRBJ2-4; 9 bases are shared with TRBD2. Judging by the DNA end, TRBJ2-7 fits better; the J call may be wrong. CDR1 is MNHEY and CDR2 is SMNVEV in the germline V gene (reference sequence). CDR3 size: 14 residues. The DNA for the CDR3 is TGTGCCAGCCGAACGCGGGGGGGTTCGTACGAGCAGTACTTC. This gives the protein CASRTRGGSYEQYF.

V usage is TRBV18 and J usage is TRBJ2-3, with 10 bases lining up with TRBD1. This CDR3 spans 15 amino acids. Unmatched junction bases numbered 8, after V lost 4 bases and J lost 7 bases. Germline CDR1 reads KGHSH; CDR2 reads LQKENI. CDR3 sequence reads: CASSHSRDRGYTQYF. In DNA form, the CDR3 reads TGTGCCAGCTCACATAGCCGGGACAGGGGATATACGCAGTATTTT.

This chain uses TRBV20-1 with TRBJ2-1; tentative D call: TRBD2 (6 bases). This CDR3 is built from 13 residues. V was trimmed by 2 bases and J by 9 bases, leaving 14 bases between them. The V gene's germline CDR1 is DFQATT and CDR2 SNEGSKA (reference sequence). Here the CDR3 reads CSARRRGRTEQFF. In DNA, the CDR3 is TGCAGTGCTAGAAGGAGGGGCCGCACTGAGCAGTTCTTC.

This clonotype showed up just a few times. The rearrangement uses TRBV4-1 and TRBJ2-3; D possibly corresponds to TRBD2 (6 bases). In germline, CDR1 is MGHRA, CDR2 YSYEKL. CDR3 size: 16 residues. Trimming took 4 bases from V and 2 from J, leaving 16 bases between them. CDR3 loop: CASSPIEEGFTDTQYF. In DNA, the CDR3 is TGCGCCAGCAGCCCGATCGAGGAGGGGTTCACAGATACGCAGTATTTT.

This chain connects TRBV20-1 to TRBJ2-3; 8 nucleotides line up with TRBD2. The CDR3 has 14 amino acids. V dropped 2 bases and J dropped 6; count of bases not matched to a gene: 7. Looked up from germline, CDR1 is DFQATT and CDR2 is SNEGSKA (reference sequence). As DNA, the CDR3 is TGCAGTGCTAGACTCGGGGGGGCCGGGGATACGCAGTATTTT. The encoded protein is CSARLGGAGDTQYF.

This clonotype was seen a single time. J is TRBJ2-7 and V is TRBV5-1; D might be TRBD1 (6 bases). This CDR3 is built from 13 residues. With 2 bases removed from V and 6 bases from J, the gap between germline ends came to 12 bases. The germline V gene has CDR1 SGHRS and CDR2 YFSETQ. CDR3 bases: TGCGCCAGCAGCTTATCGGGACACTCCGAGCAGTACTTC. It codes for CASSLSGHSEQYF. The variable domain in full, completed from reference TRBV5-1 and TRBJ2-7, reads KAGVTQTPRYLIKTRGQQVTLSCSPISGHRSVSWYQQTPGQGLQFLFEYFSETQRNKGNFPGRFSGRQFSNSRSEMNVSTLELGDSALYLCASSLSGHSEQYFGPGTRLTVT.

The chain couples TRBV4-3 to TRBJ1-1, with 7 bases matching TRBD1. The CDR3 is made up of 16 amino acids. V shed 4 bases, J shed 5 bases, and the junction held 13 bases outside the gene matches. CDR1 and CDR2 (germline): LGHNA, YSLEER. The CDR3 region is CASSPRQGLLSTEAFF. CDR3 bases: TGCGCCAGCAGCCCGAGACAGGGTCTGCTAAGTACTGAAGCTTTCTTT.